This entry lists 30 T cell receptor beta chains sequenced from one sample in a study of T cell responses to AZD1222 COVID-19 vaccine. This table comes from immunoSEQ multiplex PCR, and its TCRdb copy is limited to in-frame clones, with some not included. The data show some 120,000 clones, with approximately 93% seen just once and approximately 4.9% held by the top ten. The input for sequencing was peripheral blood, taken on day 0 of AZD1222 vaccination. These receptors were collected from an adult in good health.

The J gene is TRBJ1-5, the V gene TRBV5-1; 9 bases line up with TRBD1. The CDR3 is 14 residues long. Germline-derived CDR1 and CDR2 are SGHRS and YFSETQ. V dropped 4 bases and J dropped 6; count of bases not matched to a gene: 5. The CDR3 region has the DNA TGCGCCAGCAGCCCGGGACAGGGTAGTCAGCCCCAGCATTTT. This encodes CASSPGQGSQPQHF.

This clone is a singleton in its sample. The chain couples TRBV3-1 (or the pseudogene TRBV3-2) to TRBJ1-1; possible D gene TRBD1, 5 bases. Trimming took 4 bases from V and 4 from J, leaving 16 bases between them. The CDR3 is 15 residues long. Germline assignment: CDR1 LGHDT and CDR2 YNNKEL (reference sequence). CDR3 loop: CASSPRQRSGTEAFF. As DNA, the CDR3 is TGTGCCAGCAGCCCCCGACAGCGGTCGGGCACTGAAGCTTTCTTT.

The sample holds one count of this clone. For the CDR3, the DNA is TGTGCCAGCAGCTTACTACTAGCGGGGGGAGCCATCGGCACAGATACGCAGTATTTT. Translated: CASSLLLAGGAIGTDTQYF. The chain couples TRBV7-9 to TRBJ2-3; 12 bases map to TRBD2. The germline V gene has CDR1 SEHNR and CDR2 FQNEAQ (reference sequence). V shed 2 bases, J shed 1 base, and the junction held 10 bases outside the gene matches. The CDR3 totals 19 residues.

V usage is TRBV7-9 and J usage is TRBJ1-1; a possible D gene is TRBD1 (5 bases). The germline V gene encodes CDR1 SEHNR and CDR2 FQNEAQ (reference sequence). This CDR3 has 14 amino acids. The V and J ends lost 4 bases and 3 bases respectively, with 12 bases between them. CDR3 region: CASSYQGGYTEAFF. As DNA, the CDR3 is TGTGCCAGCAGCTACCAGGGAGGATACACTGAAGCTTTCTTT.

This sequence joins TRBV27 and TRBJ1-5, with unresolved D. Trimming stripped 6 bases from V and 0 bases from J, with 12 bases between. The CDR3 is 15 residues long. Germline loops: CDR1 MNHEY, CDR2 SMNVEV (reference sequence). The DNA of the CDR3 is TGTGCCAGCAGGCTCTGGGGAAATAGCAATCAGCCCCAGCATTTT. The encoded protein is CASRLWGNSNQPQHF.

CDR3 DNA sequence: TGTGCCACCAGCAGAGAGGGGCTGCCCGGGGAGCTGTTTTTT. Its protein is CATSREGLPGELFF. This chain joins TRBV15 and TRBJ2-2, with D possibly matching TRBD1 (5 bases). The CDR3 extends over 14 amino acids. V was clipped by 0 bases and J by 6 bases, with 8 bases between them. Germline-derived CDR1 and CDR2 are LNHNV and YYDKDF (reference sequence).

CDR3 in amino acids: CAWSLTGVNSPLHF. CDR3 nucleotide sequence: TGTGCCTGGAGTTTGACAGGGGTCAATTCACCCCTCCACTTT. The V gene is TRBV30, the J gene TRBJ1-6; 8 nucleotides agree with TRBD1. The CDR3 runs to 14 residues. V shed 2 bases and J 7 bases; nucleotides not matched to a gene: 4. Germline V lookup: CDR1 GTSNPN, CDR2 SVGIG (reference sequence).

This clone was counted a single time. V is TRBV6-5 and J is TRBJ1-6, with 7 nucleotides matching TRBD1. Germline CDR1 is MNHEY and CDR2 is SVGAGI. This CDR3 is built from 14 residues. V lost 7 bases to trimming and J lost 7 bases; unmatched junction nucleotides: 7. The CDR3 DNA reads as TGTGCCAGCACCCCAGACAGGGCCAATTCACCCCTCCACTTT. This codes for CASTPDRANSPLHF.

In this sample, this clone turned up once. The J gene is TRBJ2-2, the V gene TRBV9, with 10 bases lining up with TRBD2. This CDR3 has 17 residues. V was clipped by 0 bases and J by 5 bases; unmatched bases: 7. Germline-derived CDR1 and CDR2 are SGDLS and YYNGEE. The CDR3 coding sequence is TGTGCCAGCAGCGTAGCTCCACTTAGCGGGGGGACCGGGGAGCTGTTTTTT. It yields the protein CASSVAPLSGGTGELFF.

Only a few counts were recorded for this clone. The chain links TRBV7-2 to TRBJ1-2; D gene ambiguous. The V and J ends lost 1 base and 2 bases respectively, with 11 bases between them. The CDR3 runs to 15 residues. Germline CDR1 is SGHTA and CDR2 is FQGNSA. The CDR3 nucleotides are TGTGCCAGCAGCTTAGACCCCAGGATAAACTATGGCTACACCTTC. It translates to CASSLDPRINYGYTF.

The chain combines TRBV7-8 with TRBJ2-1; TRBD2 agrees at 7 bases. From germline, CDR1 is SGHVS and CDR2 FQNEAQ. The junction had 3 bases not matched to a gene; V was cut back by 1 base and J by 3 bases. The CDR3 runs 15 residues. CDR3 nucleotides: TGTGCCAGCAGCTTAGTCGCGGGGGTCTACAATGAGCAGTTCTTC. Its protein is CASSLVAGVYNEQFF.

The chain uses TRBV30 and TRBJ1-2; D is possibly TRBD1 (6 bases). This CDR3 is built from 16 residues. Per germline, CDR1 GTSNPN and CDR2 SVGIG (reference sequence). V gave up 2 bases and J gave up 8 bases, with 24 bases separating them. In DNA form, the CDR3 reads TGTGCCTGGAGTAGGAGGGGCTCCACAGGGTCTCTCGGCTACACCTTC. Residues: CAWSRRGSTGSLGYTF.

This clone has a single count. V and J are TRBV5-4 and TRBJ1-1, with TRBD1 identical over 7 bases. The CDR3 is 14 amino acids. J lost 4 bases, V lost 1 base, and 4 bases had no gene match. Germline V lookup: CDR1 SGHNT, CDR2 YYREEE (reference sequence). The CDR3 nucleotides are TGTGCCAGCAGCTTGACAGGGGAAGGCACTGAAGCTTTCTTT. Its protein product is CASSLTGEGTEAFF.

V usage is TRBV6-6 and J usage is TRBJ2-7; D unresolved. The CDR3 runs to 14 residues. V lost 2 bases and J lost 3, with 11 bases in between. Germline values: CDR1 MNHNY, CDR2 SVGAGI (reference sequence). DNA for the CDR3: TGTGCCAGCAGTTACGTGGCAGCCAACTACGAGCAGTACTTC. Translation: CASSYVAANYEQYF.

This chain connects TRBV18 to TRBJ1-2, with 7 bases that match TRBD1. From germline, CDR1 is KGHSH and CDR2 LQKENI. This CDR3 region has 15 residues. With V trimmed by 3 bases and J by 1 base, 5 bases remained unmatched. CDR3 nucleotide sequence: TGTGCCAGCTCACCTCAGACAGGGAGTAACTATGGCTACACCTTC. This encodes CASSPQTGSNYGYTF.

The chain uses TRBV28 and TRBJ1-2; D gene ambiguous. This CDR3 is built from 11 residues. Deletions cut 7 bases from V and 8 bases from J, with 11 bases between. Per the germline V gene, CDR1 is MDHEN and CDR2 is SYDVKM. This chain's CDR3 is CASTAGPGYTF. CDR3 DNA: TGTGCCAGCACTGCCGGCCCAGGCTACACCTTC.

CDR3 sequence: CASSFNGGPYNEQFF. The DNA for the CDR3 is TGTGCCAGCAGTTTTAACGGGGGGCCCTACAATGAGCAGTTCTTC. The chain employs TRBV27 and TRBJ2-1; perhaps TRBD2 as D (7 bases). Looked up from germline, CDR1 is MNHEY and CDR2 is SMNVEV (reference sequence). V lost 3 bases, J lost 2 bases, and 11 bases lay in between. CDR3 size: 15 residues.

This chain's CDR3 is CASSQEVELLGYGYTF. Here the CDR3 DNA reads TGCGCCAGCAGCCAAGAGGTTGAACTTTTGGGCTATGGCTACACCTTC. The V gene is TRBV4-3, the J gene TRBJ1-2; unclear D gene. This CDR3 is built from 16 residues. The germline V gene encodes CDR1 LGHNA and CDR2 YSLEER. The germline V and J ends were trimmed by 0 bases and 4 bases, with 15 bases remaining between them.

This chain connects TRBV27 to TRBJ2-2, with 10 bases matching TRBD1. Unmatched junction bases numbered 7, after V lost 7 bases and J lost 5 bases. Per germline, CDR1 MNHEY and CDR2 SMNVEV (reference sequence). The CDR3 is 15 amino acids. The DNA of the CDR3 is TGTGCCAGCACCCCCCGGACAGGGGGGACCGGGGAGCTGTTTTTT. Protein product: CASTPRTGGTGELFF.

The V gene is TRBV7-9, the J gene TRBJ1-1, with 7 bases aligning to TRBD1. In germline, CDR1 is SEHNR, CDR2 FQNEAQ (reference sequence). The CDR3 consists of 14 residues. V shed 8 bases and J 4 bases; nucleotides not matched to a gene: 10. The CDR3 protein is CASGPGGSGTEAFF. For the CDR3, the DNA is TGTGCCAGCGGCCCAGGGGGGTCGGGCACTGAAGCTTTCTTT. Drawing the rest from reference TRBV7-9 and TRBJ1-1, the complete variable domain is DTGVSQNPRHKITKRGQNVTFRCDPISEHNRLYWYRQTLGQGPEFLTYFQNEAQLEKSRLLSDRFSAERPKGSFSTLEIQRTEQGDSAMYLCASGPGGSGTEAFFGQGTRLTVV.

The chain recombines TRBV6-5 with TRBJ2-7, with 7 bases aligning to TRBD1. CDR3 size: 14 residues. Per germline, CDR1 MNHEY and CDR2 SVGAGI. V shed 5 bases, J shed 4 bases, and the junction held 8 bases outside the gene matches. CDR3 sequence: CASSPRQGGYEQYF. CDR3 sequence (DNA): TGTGCCAGCAGTCCCAGACAGGGTGGATACGAGCAGTACTTC.

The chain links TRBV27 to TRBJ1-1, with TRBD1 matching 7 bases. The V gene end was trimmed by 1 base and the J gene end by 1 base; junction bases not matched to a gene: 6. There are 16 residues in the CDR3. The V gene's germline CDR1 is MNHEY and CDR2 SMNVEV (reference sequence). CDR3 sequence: CASSLLRTGPNTEAFF. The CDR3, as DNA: TGTGCCAGCAGTTTATTAAGGACAGGCCCGAACACTGAAGCTTTCTTT.

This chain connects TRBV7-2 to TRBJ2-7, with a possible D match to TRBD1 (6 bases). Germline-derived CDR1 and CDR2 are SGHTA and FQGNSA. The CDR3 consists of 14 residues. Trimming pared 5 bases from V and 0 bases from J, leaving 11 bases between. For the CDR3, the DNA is TGTGCCAGCAGCCCCGGACAGTCCTCCTACGAGCAGTACTTC. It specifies CASSPGQSSYEQYF.

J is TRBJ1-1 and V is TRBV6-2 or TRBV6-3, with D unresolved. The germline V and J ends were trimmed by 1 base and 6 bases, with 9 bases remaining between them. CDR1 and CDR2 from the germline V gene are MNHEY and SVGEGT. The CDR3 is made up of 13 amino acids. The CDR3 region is CASSYYSLSEAFF. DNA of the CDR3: TGTGCCAGCAGTTACTACAGTCTGTCTGAAGCTTTCTTT.

The CDR3 protein is CASTGDTGGYTF. DNA of the CDR3: TGTGCCAGCACCGGGGACACGGGCGGCTACACCTTC. The chain carries TRBV6-5 and TRBJ1-2; TRBD1 is a possible D gene (6 bases). Germline CDR1 MNHEY, CDR2 SVGAGI. Trimming took 7 bases from V and 8 from J, leaving 14 bases between them. The length of the CDR3 is 12 residues.

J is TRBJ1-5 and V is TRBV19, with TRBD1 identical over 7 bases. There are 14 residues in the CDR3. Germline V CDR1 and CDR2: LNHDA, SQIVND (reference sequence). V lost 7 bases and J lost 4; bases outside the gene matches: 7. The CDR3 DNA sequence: TGTGCCAGTACCGGACAGGCGGTAAATCAGCCCCAGCATTTT. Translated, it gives CASTGQAVNQPQHF.

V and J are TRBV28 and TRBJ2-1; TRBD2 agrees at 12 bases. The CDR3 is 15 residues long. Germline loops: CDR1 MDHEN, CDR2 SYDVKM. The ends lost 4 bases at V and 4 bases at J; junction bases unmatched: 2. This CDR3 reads CASSSTSGGYNEQFF. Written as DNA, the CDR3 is TGTGCCAGCAGTTCGACTAGCGGGGGTTACAATGAGCAGTTCTTC.

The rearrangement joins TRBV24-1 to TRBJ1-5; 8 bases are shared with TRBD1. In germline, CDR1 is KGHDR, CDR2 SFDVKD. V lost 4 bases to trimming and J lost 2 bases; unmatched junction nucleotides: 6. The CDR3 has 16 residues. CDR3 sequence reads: CATSDPTGGGNQPQHF. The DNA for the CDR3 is TGTGCCACCAGTGACCCAACAGGGGGGGGCAATCAGCCCCAGCATTTT.

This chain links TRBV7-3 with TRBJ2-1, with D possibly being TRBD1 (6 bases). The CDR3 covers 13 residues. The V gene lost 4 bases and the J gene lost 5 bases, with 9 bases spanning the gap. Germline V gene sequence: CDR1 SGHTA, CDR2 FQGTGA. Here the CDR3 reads CASSWTVDNEQFF. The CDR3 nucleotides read TGTGCCAGCAGCTGGACAGTTGACAATGAGCAGTTCTTC.

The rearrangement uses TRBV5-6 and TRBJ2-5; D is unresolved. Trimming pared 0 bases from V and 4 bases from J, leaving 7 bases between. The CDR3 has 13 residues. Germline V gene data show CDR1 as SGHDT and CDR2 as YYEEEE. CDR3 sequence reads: CASSLGVGETQYF. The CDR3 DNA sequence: TGTGCCAGCAGCTTGGGGGTAGGAGAGACCCAGTACTTC. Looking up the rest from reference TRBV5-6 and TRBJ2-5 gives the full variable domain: DAGVTQSPTHLIKTRGQQVTLRCSPKSGHDTVSWYQQALGQGPQFIFQYYEEEERQRGNFPDRFSGHQFPNYSSELNVNALLLGDSALYLCASSLGVGETQYFGPGTRLLVL.